These 10 T cell receptor beta chains originate from one sample sequenced in a study of cytomegalovirus exposure and HLA in healthy donors. PCR employed 60 Vbeta and 13 Jbeta primers. TCRdb's copy holds only in-frame clones and misses some; the assay was immunoSEQ multiplex PCR. The repertoire holds approximately 190,000 clones, with roughly four fifths as singletons. Sequenced: PBMCs. The origin of the receptors is a woman aged 18 to 35 in good health and CMV-seropositive.

The chain combines TRBV5-6 with TRBJ2-7; no clear D. The CDR3 has 12 residues. Trimming took 4 bases from V and 2 from J, leaving 7 bases between them. Per germline, CDR1 SGHDT and CDR2 YYEEEE. Written as DNA, the CDR3 is TGTGCCAGCAGCACTTCTGCCTACGAGCAGTACTTC. Protein sequence: CASSTSAYEQYF.

This clone was seen only a few times. The CDR3 bases are TGTGCCAGCAGCCCCGTCCAGGCTAGCGGGGGGGGTGAGCAGTTCTTC. As protein: CASSPVQASGGGEQFF. This chain links TRBV4-2 with TRBJ2-1; 12 bases match TRBD2. The CDR3 totals 16 residues. CDR1 and CDR2 from the germline V gene are LGHNA and YNFKEQ. V trimming: 4 bases; J trimming: 9 bases; junction bases outside the gene matches: 10.

V and J are TRBV2 and TRBJ2-3, with D maybe TRBD2 (5 bases). CDR1 and CDR2 from the germline V gene are SNHLY and FYNNEI. The CDR3 contains 16 residues. V shed 7 bases and J shed 6 bases, with 23 bases lying between them. The CDR3 region is CASKPVGAGLVDTQYF. DNA of the CDR3: TGTGCCAGCAAGCCAGTAGGCGCGGGCCTTGTGGATACGCAGTATTTT.

The V call is TRBV5-1, the J call TRBJ2-2, with D unclear. This CDR3 has 12 amino acids. The V and J ends lost 4 bases and 6 bases respectively, with 7 bases between them. Germline V lookup: CDR1 SGHRS, CDR2 YFSETQ. This CDR3 is CASSIGAGELFF. CDR3 sequence (DNA): TGCGCCAGCAGCATCGGTGCCGGGGAGCTGTTTTTT.

The chain couples TRBV6-6 to TRBJ1-5, with D perhaps matching TRBD1 (6 bases). The germline CDR1 and CDR2 sequences are MNHNY and SVGAGI (reference sequence). This CDR3 spans 15 amino acids. V was clipped by 7 bases and J by 3 bases, with 16 bases between them. CDR3 sequence reads: CASNDRGGINQPQHF. In DNA, the CDR3 is TGTGCCAGCAACGATAGGGGGGGGATCAATCAGCCCCAGCATTTT.

On this clone itself: A junction end diverges from the germline sequence, so it may reflect a read error. The V gene is TRBV7-9, the J gene TRBJ1-1, with D possibly TRBD1 on 6 matching bases. The CDR3 is 14 amino acids. Germline V gives CDR1 SEHNR, CDR2 FQNEAQ (reference sequence). The CDR3 protein is CASRGQPMNTGAFF. CDR3 nucleotides: TGTGCCAGCCGCGGACAGCCTATGAACACTGGAGCTTTCTTT.

The chain is built from TRBV11-3 and TRBJ1-2; 8 bases line up with TRBD1. J gave up 1 base and V 5 bases, and 9 bases lay outside the gene matches. The germline gives CDR1 SGHNT, CDR2 YENEEA. The CDR3 has 16 residues. The CDR3 here is CASSPGQASFNYGYTF. The CDR3 DNA follows: TGTGCCAGCAGCCCGGGACAGGCATCCTTTAACTATGGCTACACCTTC.

This chain links TRBV5-1 with TRBJ2-5; TRBD2 matches 7 bases. Germline V lookup: CDR1 SGHRS, CDR2 YFSETQ. This CDR3 has 18 amino acids. With V trimmed by 0 bases and J by 2 bases, 13 bases remained unmatched. This CDR3 reads CASSLEPAGSPEQETQYF. In nucleotides, the CDR3 is TGCGCCAGCAGCTTGGAGCCAGCGGGGAGTCCGGAGCAAGAGACCCAGTACTTC.

The genes are TRBV5-5 and TRBJ1-2; no clear D gene. This CDR3 contains 15 residues. Germline-derived CDR1 and CDR2 are SGHKS and YYEKEE (reference sequence). Between the trimmed V and J ends, which lost 0 bases and 4 bases, there was a span of 13 bases. In nucleotides, the CDR3 is TGTGCCAGCAGCTTGGATCCCCAGATATTCTATGGCTACACCTTC. It encodes CASSLDPQIFYGYTF.

The chain is built from TRBV27 and TRBJ1-5; 9 bases align to TRBD1. Germline CDR1 MNHEY, CDR2 SMNVEV (reference sequence). The CDR3 is 18 amino acids. The V segment lost 5 bases and the J segment 1 base; nucleotides outside the gene matches: 12. The CDR3 DNA reads TGTGCCAGCAGTCCCGGGACAGGGTTCAGGGGCAGCAATCAGCCCCAGCATTTT. This codes for CASSPGTGFRGSNQPQHF.